These 8 T cell receptor beta chains were sequenced from one sample in a study of long-term antiretroviral therapy in people with HIV. A v3.0 immunoSEQ assay was performed at survey level. Clones were read by immunoSEQ multiplex PCR, and TCRdb kept only the in-frame ones, dropping some. The table records over 30,000 clones, 60% to 85% of them present only once. Sequenced material: unsorted PBMCs, taken 2 years after starting antiretroviral therapy. The source is a woman aged 50 to 60 with HIV.

This chain connects TRBV4-2 to TRBJ2-1, with no clear D. Germline CDR1 is LGHNA and CDR2 is YNFKEQ. Trimming shortened V by 0 bases and J by 8 bases, and 5 bases separated the two germline ends. The CDR3 contains 12 residues. The CDR3 DNA follows: TGTGCCAGCAGCCAAGAAAACGATGAGCAGTTCTTC. Amino acids: CASSQENDEQFF.

The rearrangement uses TRBV19 and TRBJ1-1, with 8 bases identical to TRBD1. V lost 4 bases and J lost 5; bases outside the gene matches: 6. Germline-derived CDR1 and CDR2 are LNHDA and SQIVND (reference sequence). This CDR3 has 14 residues. CDR3 DNA sequence: TGTGCCAGTAGTACCGACAGGGGTACGACTGAAGCTTTCTTT. This codes for CASSTDRGTTEAFF.

The count of this clone is one. The DNA for the CDR3 is TGTGCCACCAAAAGGACTGGCGGGGGAAAAGAGACCCAGTACTTC. Translation: CATKRTGGGKETQYF. The chain has TRBV19 and TRBJ2-5, with TRBD2 identical over 7 bases. Trimming took 10 bases from V and 3 from J; bases not matched to a gene: 14. The CDR3 spans 15 residues. Germline CDR1 is LNHDA and CDR2 is SQIVND (reference sequence).

The V gene is TRBV7-8, the J gene TRBJ2-1; no firm D call. This CDR3 spans 12 amino acids. Looked up from germline, CDR1 is SGHVS and CDR2 is FQNEAQ. Trimming cost V 3 bases and J 10 bases, with 10 bases left between them. In nucleotides, the CDR3 is TGTGCCAGCAGCTTGGGTCCCCGAGAGCAGTTCTTC. Translation: CASSLGPREQFF. Looking up the rest from reference TRBV7-8 and TRBJ2-1 gives the full variable domain: GAGVSQSPRYKVAKRGQDVALRCDPISGHVSLFWYQQALGQGPEFLTYFQNEAQLDKSGLPSDRFFAERPEGSVSTLKIQRTQQEDSAVYLCASSLGPREQFFGPGTRLTVL.

This clone has a single count. V and J are TRBV1 and TRBJ1-1; no DNA check was done on the table's D call, TRBD1. TRBV1 is a recognized pseudogene. This CDR3 region has 16 residues. The CDR3 spells CTSPSQGHHENTEAFF. Here the CDR3 DNA reads TGCACCAGCCCCTCGCAGGGCCATCATGAAAACACTGAAGCTTTCTTT.

V usage is TRBV4-1 and J usage is TRBJ1-1; a possible D gene is TRBD1 (6 bases). The CDR3 sequence is 15 residues long. The V gene's germline CDR1 is MGHRA and CDR2 YSYEKL. V dropped 4 bases and J dropped 0 bases, with 12 bases sitting between them. The CDR3 here is CASSPRDIVNTEAFF. The CDR3 DNA sequence: TGCGCCAGCAGCCCACGGGACATTGTGAACACTGAAGCTTTCTTT.

The chain recombines TRBV4-1 with TRBJ2-3; 9 nucleotides line up with TRBD2. Per germline, CDR1 MGHRA and CDR2 YSYEKL. Losses at the gene ends were 1 base for V and 2 bases for J; bases not matched to a gene: 4. This CDR3 has 16 residues. CDR3 residues: CASSQGSGGYTDTQYF. DNA for the CDR3: TGCGCCAGCAGCCAAGGGAGCGGGGGGTACACAGATACGCAGTATTTT.

The chain recombines TRBV27 with TRBJ1-5; a possible D gene is TRBD1 (5 bases). The CDR3 length is 15 residues. CDR1 is MNHEY, CDR2 SMNVEV, per germline (reference sequence). Trimming removed 6 bases from V and 0 bases from J, with 12 bases in between. The DNA of the CDR3 is TGTGCCAGCAGCCCCCACGGGGGTAGCAATCAGCCCCAGCATTTT. The encoded protein is CASSPHGGSNQPQHF.